This TCR beta chain appears in the sequencing data of a study of blood T cell repertoires in COVID-19. Study summary: Specimens from acute and convalescent COVID-19 originated in the United States, Italy and Spain. Sample material is recorded as cDNA or gDNA derived from T cells, B-cell-depleted T cells, or PBMCs.

Assay: immunoSEQ multiplex PCR; the TCRdb copy retains only in-frame clones and omits some. The table lists about 150,000 clones, 75% to 90% of them singletons. The CDR3 sequence is 15 residues long. V was pared by 1 base and J by 0 bases, with 4 bases between. Germline values: CDR1 SGHAT, CDR2 FQDESV (reference sequence). The chain is built from TRBV11-1 and TRBJ2-6; D is ambiguous. Material: peripheral blood. The clonotype was recovered from a woman in her fifties or sixties with active COVID-19. The CDR3 here is CASSLDYSGANVLTF. As DNA, the CDR3 is TGTGCCAGCAGCTTAGATTACTCTGGGGCCAACGTCCTGACTTTC.